The 28 T cell receptor beta chains listed next were all sequenced from one sample in a study of T cell responses to AZD1222 COVID-19 vaccine. Assay used: immunoSEQ multiplex PCR; TCRdb lists only in-frame clones, some missing. Of 84,000 or so clones in the sample, under 95% were seen once. The source material was peripheral blood, sampled on day 0 of AZD1222 vaccination. The origin of the receptors is an adult in good health.

The chain combines TRBV24-1 with TRBJ2-3; no firm D call. V was cut by 0 bases and J by 6 bases, with 6 bases left in between. The germline CDR1 and CDR2 sequences are KGHDR and SFDVKD. The CDR3 runs 13 residues. The CDR3 DNA sequence: TGTGCCACCAGTGATTTGGTCGCGGATACGCAGTATTTT. Translation: CATSDLVADTQYF.

The rearrangement links TRBV5-5 to TRBJ2-2; D remains unclear. CDR1 is SGHKS, CDR2 YYEKEE, per germline (reference sequence). The CDR3 is made up of 14 amino acids. V was pared by 4 bases and J by 4 bases, with 11 bases between. In nucleotides, the CDR3 is TGTGCCAGCAGCCTTTTACTGAGCACCGGGGAGCTGTTTTTT. Translating gives CASSLLLSTGELFF.

The V call is TRBV6-5, the J call TRBJ2-3, with D possibly matching TRBD2 (5 bases). This CDR3 has 15 residues. Germline-derived CDR1 and CDR2 are MNHEY and SVGAGI. V shed 4 bases and J shed 3 bases, with 14 bases lying between them. As DNA, the CDR3 is TGTGCCAGCAGTTTCGGGATGAGCTCTACAGATACGCAGTATTTT. This encodes CASSFGMSSTDTQYF.

The gene calls are TRBV7-6 and TRBJ2-1; either TRBD1 or TRBD2 may supply D (5 bases each). Germline V gene lookup returns CDR1 SGHVS and CDR2 FNYEAQ. The V and J ends lost 4 bases and 4 bases respectively, with 17 bases between them. The CDR3 length is 16 residues. The CDR3 region has the DNA TGTGCCAGCAGCTCCCAAGAGGGTAGACAGTACAATGAGCAGTTCTTC. Protein product: CASSSQEGRQYNEQFF.

The chain uses TRBV2 and TRBJ2-7; 11 bases map to TRBD1. This CDR3 is 16 amino acids long. The trim removed 6 bases at V and 3 bases at J, leaving 10 bases unmatched. Germline V lookup: CDR1 SNHLY, CDR2 FYNNEI. The CDR3 is CASRLHGQGAVYEQYF. The CDR3 DNA follows: TGTGCCAGCAGACTACACGGACAGGGGGCGGTCTACGAGCAGTACTTC.

The rearrangement links TRBV9 to TRBJ2-1; 11 bases fit TRBD2. CDR1 and CDR2 (germline): SGDLS, YYNGEE. V trimming: 4 bases; J trimming: 4 bases; junction bases outside the gene matches: 4. The CDR3 contains 15 residues. The CDR3 here is CASSISGGEYNEQFF. CDR3 sequence (DNA): TGTGCCAGCAGCATTAGCGGGGGGGAGTACAATGAGCAGTTCTTC. The full variable domain, rest sourced from reference TRBV9 and TRBJ2-1, is DSGVTQTPKHLITATGQRVTLRCSPRSGDLSVYWYQQSLDQGLQFLIQYYNGEERAKGNILERFSAQQFPDLHSELNLSSLELGDSALYFCASSISGGEYNEQFFGPGTRLTVL.

The rearrangement joins TRBV3-1 (or the pseudogene TRBV3-2) to TRBJ2-1, with TRBD2 matching over 9 bases. Germline V gene lookup returns CDR1 LGHDT and CDR2 YNNKEL (reference sequence). This CDR3 is built from 14 residues. After removal of 7 bases from V and 3 bases from J, the junction contained 4 bases not matched to a gene. This CDR3 reads CASTPTSGYNEQFF. CDR3 bases: TGTGCCAGCACCCCGACTAGCGGCTACAATGAGCAGTTCTTC.

This CDR3 reads CASSEFDRTDANTEAFF. CDR3 nucleotides: TGCGCCAGCAGTGAGTTTGACAGGACTGATGCGAACACTGAAGCTTTCTTT. This chain connects TRBV10-2 to TRBJ1-1, with D possibly matching TRBD1 (6 bases). Looked up from germline, CDR1 is WSHSY and CDR2 is SAAADI. This CDR3 comprises 17 residues. Trimming removed 1 base at V and 1 base at J, with 16 bases between.

The J gene is TRBJ1-5, the V gene TRBV2, with TRBD1 as a possible D gene (6 bases). The CDR3 has 14 residues. From germline, CDR1 is SNHLY and CDR2 FYNNEI. V was shortened by 6 bases and J by 7 bases, with 16 bases between the two germline ends. CDR3 nucleotide sequence: TGTGCCAGCAGCTTCGGGCAGGGGAAACAGCCCCAGCATTTT. This gives the protein CASSFGQGKQPQHF.

The chain has TRBV3-1 (or the pseudogene TRBV3-2) and TRBJ2-3; weak D call: TRBD2 (6 bases). CDR1 LGHDT and CDR2 YNNKEL come from the germline V gene (reference sequence). The V and J ends lost 1 base and 2 bases respectively, with 25 bases between them. This CDR3 is 20 amino acids long. CDR3 nucleotides: TGTGCCAGCAGCCAAGTGGGGCTAGCGCGAACCAACCAAGCCACAGATACGCAGTATTTT. Its translation is CASSQVGLARTNQATDTQYF.

The chain links TRBV2 to TRBJ1-1; 7 bases are shared with TRBD1. The CDR3 sequence is 14 residues long. Germline V gene data show CDR1 as SNHLY and CDR2 as FYNNEI. The ends lost 6 bases at V and 4 bases at J; junction bases unmatched: 8. CDR3 sequence (DNA): TGTGCCAGCAGCACAACAGGGGTAGGCACTGAAGCTTTCTTT. Its protein is CASSTTGVGTEAFF.

This rearrangement joins TRBV27 to TRBJ2-7, with TRBD1 as a possible D gene (6 bases). The length of the CDR3 is 16 residues. Trimming stripped 0 bases from V and 6 bases from J, with 18 bases between. In germline, CDR1 is MNHEY, CDR2 SMNVEV (reference sequence). CDR3 in amino acids: CASSLSPGGTRGEQYF. The CDR3 DNA sequence: TGTGCCAGCAGTTTATCGCCGGGCGGAACCAGGGGCGAGCAGTACTTC.

This chain links TRBV28 with TRBJ2-7; 10 bases fit TRBD2. Germline loops: CDR1 MDHEN, CDR2 SYDVKM. The CDR3 extends over 15 amino acids. Trimming removed 2 bases from V and 4 bases from J; junction bases left unmatched: 5. CDR3 loop: CASSLLVAGGYEQYF. The CDR3, as DNA: TGTGCCAGCAGTTTACTGGTAGCGGGAGGTTACGAGCAGTACTTC.

The chain has TRBV5-4 and TRBJ2-6; D might be TRBD1 (6 bases). V lost 1 base, J lost 0 bases, and 20 bases lay in between. The germline V gene has CDR1 SGHNT and CDR2 YYREEE (reference sequence). CDR3 size: 20 residues. Here the CDR3 DNA reads TGTGCCAGCAGCTTGTATTTGTACTCAGGGGCTACCTCTGGGGCCAACGTCCTGACTTTC. It encodes CASSLYLYSGATSGANVLTF.

This sequence joins TRBV6-5 and TRBJ1-1; TRBD1 agrees at 7 bases. Germline loops: CDR1 MNHEY, CDR2 SVGAGI. This CDR3 spans 16 amino acids. Unmatched junction bases numbered 6, after V lost 0 bases and J lost 2 bases. This CDR3 reads CASSYSWTGLNTEAFF. The CDR3, as DNA: TGTGCCAGCAGTTACTCCTGGACAGGCCTTAACACTGAAGCTTTCTTT.

This clone was counted once. The V and J genes are TRBV24-1 and TRBJ2-2; no clear D gene. The CDR3 is 11 amino acids. The germline V gene encodes CDR1 KGHDR and CDR2 SFDVKD. V lost 9 bases, J lost 7 bases, and 8 bases lay in between. The CDR3: CATGAGGELFF. The CDR3 bases are TGTGCCACCGGTGCCGGCGGGGAGCTGTTTTTT.

This clone was seen once. The CDR3 loop is CAWSVQGLDGYTF. The CDR3 bases are TGTGCCTGGAGTGTTCAGGGTCTGGATGGCTACACCTTC. The chain uses TRBV30 and TRBJ1-2; weak D call: TRBD1 (5 bases). V was trimmed by 0 bases and J by 6 bases, leaving 11 bases between them. Germline CDR1 and CDR2: GTSNPN and SVGIG (reference sequence). The CDR3 consists of 13 residues. Using reference TRBV30 and TRBJ1-2 for the parts outside the CDR3, the full variable domain is SQTIHQWPATLVQPVGSPLSLECTVEGTSNPNLYWYRQAAGRGLQLLFYSVGIGQISSEVPQNLSASRPQDRQFILSSKKLLLSDSGFYLCAWSVQGLDGYTFGSGTRLTVV.

The chain has TRBV27 and TRBJ1-2; TRBD1 agrees at 7 bases. This CDR3 has 13 amino acids. The J segment lost 7 bases and the V segment lost 4 bases, leaving 6 bases of the junction unmatched. Per the germline V gene, CDR1 is MNHEY and CDR2 is SMNVEV (reference sequence). Here the CDR3 reads CASSWDSISGYTF. The CDR3 coding sequence is TGTGCCAGCAGTTGGGACAGCATAAGTGGCTACACCTTC.

A single count supports this clone. V usage is TRBV7-9 and J usage is TRBJ2-3; no firm D call. CDR1 is SEHNR, CDR2 FQNEAQ, per germline (reference sequence). V shed 3 bases and J shed 4 bases, with 17 bases lying between them. The CDR3 covers 16 residues. CDR3 nucleotides: TGTGCCAGCAGCTTTTCCGGAGAAGGGTGGGCAGATACGCAGTATTTT. Its translation is CASSFSGEGWADTQYF.

The chain has TRBV19 and TRBJ1-1, with 7 bases fitting TRBD1. The J segment lost 0 bases and the V segment lost 7 bases, leaving 14 bases of the junction unmatched. Germline V CDR1 and CDR2: LNHDA, SQIVND (reference sequence). The CDR3 runs 17 residues. CDR3 bases: TGTGCCAGTAATGACAGGGTTGGAAGCGTAGTGAACACTGAAGCTTTCTTT. It codes for CASNDRVGSVVNTEAFF. The full variable domain, completed using reference TRBV19 and TRBJ1-1, is DGGITQSPKYLFRKEGQNVTLSCEQNLNHDAMYWYRQDPGQGLRLIYYSQIVNDFQKGDIAEGYSVSREKKESFPLTVTSAQKNPTAFYLCASNDRVGSVVNTEAFFGQGTRLTVV.

This chain connects TRBV5-7 to TRBJ2-7; D assignment may be TRBD1 or TRBD2 (6 bases each). TRBV5-7 is identified as an open reading frame with a role that is uncertain. Trimming left V 2 bases short and J 0 bases short, with 12 bases between. This CDR3 has 15 residues. CDR3 coding DNA: TGTGCCAGCAGCTTAGGCAGGGGACTCTCCTACGAGCAGTACTTC. This sequence encodes CASSLGRGLSYEQYF.

The V gene is TRBV5-1, the J gene TRBJ2-2, with 7 bases aligning to TRBD1. The V gene's germline CDR1 is SGHRS and CDR2 YFSETQ. This CDR3 has 17 residues. The V and J ends lost 2 bases and 2 bases, in that order; junction bases with no gene match: 9. CDR3 nucleotides: TGCGCCAGCAGCTTCGCCGCCGGGACAGCAAACACCGGGGAGCTGTTTTTT. It encodes CASSFAAGTANTGELFF.

The chain uses TRBV5-1 and TRBJ1-1; a weak D match, TRBD1 (5 bases). The germline CDR1 and CDR2 sequences are SGHRS and YFSETQ. The V end lost 0 bases, the J end lost 4 bases, and 10 bases lay between the germline ends. The CDR3 sequence is 14 residues long. In DNA form, the CDR3 reads TGCGCCAGCAGCTTGGCTGGGGGGGGCACTGAAGCTTTCTTT. Its protein product is CASSLAGGGTEAFF. The variable domain in full, with the rest retrieved from reference TRBV5-1 and TRBJ1-1, is KAGVTQTPRYLIKTRGQQVTLSCSPISGHRSVSWYQQTPGQGLQFLFEYFSETQRNKGNFPGRFSGRQFSNSRSEMNVSTLELGDSALYLCASSLAGGGTEAFFGQGTRLTVV.

The rearrangement links TRBV2 to TRBJ2-5; weak D call: TRBD2 (6 bases). This CDR3 is built from 11 residues. V lost 11 bases and J lost 1, with 8 bases in between. Germline CDR1 reads SNHLY; CDR2 reads FYNNEI. The CDR3 protein is CAGGVQETQYF. The CDR3 coding sequence is TGTGCCGGAGGGGTCCAAGAGACCCAGTACTTC.

V and J are TRBV19 and TRBJ1-2, with 9 bases fitting TRBD1. Germline trimming cut 5 bases from V and 8 bases from J; bases unmatched to any gene: 6. The V gene's germline CDR1 is LNHDA and CDR2 SQIVND (reference sequence). This CDR3 spans 13 amino acids. CDR3 protein: CASSARDREGYTF. As DNA, the CDR3 is TGTGCCAGTAGTGCCCGGGACAGGGAGGGCTACACCTTC.

This chain joins TRBV29-1 and TRBJ2-1, with 9 bases identical to TRBD1. V was pared by 6 bases and J by 1 base, with 4 bases of the junction left unmatched. Germline V lookup: CDR1 SQVTM, CDR2 ANQGSEA. The CDR3 sequence is 14 residues long. The CDR3 DNA sequence: TGCAGCGTCCCGACAGGGGGGTCCTACAATGAGCAGTTCTTC. It translates to CSVPTGGSYNEQFF.

This rearrangement joins TRBV28 to TRBJ1-5; TRBD1 matches at 7 bases. Germline lookup yields CDR1 MDHEN and CDR2 SYDVKM. After removal of 5 bases from V and 4 bases from J, the junction contained 14 bases not matched to a gene. The CDR3 contains 17 residues. CDR3 sequence (DNA): TGTGCCAGCAGTCTTACACAGGGGTCTACGTATAATCAGCCCCAGCATTTT. Its translation is CASSLTQGSTYNQPQHF.

The J gene is TRBJ2-7, the V gene TRBV4-2; perhaps D is TRBD1 or TRBD2 (8 bases each). Germline values: CDR1 LGHNA, CDR2 YNFKEQ. The CDR3 has 16 amino acids. Trimming took 3 bases from V and 1 from J, leaving 16 bases between them. The CDR3: CASSHSGDRRSYEQYF. CDR3 bases: TGTGCCAGCAGCCATAGCGGGGACAGGCGATCCTACGAGCAGTACTTC.